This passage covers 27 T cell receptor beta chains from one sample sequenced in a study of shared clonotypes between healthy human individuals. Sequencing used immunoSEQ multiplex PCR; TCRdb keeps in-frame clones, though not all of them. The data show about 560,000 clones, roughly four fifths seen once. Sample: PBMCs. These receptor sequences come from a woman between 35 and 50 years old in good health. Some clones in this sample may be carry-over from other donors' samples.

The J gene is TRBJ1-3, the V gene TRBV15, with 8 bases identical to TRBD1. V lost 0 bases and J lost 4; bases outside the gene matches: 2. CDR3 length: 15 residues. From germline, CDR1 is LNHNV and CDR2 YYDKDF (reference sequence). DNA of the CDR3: TGTGCCACCAGCAGAGACAGGGGGCAAGGAAACACCATATATTTT. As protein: CATSRDRGQGNTIYF.

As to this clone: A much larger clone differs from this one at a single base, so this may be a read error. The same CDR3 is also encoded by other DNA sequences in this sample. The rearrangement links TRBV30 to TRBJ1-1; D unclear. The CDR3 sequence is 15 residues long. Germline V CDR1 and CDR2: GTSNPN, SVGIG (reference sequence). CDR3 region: CAWSVLPDQNTEAFF. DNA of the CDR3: TGCGCCTGGAGTGTACTACCAGACCAGAACACTGAAGCCTTCTTT.

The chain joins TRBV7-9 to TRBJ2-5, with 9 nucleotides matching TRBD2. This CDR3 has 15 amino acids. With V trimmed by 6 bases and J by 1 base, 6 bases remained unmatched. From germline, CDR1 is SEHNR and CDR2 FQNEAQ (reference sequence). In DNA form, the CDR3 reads TGTGCCAGCAGTTCTCTGACTAGCGGCCAAGAGACCCAGTACTTC. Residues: CASSSLTSGQETQYF.

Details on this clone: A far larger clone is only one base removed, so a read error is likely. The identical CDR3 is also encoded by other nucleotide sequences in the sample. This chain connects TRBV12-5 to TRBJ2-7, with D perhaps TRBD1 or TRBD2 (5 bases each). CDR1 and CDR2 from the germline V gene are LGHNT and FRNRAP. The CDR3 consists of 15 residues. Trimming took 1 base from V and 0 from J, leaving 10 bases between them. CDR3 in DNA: TGTGCTAGTGGTTTGGCAGGGACCAGCTCCTACGAGCAGTACTTC. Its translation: CASGLAGTSSYEQYF. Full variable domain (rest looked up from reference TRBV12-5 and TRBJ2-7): DARVTQTPRHKVTEMGQEVTMRCQPILGHNTVFWYRQTMMQGLELLAYFRNRAPLDDSGMPKDRFSAEMPDATLATLKIQPSEPRDSAVYFCASGLAGTSSYEQYFGPGTRLTVT.

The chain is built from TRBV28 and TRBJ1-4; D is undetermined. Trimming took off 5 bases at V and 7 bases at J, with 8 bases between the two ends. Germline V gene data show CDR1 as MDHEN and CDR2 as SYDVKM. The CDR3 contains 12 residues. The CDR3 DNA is TGTGCCAGCAGTCCCCCCGTTGAAAAACTGTTTTTT. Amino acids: CASSPPVEKLFF.

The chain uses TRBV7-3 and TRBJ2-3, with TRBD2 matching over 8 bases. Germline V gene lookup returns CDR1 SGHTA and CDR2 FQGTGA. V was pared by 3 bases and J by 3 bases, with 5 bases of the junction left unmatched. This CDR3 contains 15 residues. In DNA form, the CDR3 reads TGTGCCAGCAGCTTTACTAGCGGCCCTACAGATACGCAGTATTTT. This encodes CASSFTSGPTDTQYF.

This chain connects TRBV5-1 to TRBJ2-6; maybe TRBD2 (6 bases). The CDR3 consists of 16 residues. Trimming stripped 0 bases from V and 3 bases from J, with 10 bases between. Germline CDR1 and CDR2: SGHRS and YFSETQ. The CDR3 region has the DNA TGCGCCAGCAGCTTGGTTCAGGGAGGTGGGGCCAACGTCCTGACTTTC. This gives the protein CASSLVQGGGANVLTF. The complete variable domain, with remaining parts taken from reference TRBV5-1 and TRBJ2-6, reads KAGVTQTPRYLIKTRGQQVTLSCSPISGHRSVSWYQQTPGQGLQFLFEYFSETQRNKGNFPGRFSGRQFSNSRSEMNVSTLELGDSALYLCASSLVQGGGANVLTFGAGSRLTVL.

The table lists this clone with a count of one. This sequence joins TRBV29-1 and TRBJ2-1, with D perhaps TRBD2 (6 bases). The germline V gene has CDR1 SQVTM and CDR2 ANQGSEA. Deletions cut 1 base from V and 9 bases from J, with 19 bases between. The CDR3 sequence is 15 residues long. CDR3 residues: CSVEVTGVGGGEQFF. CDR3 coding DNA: TGCAGCGTTGAAGTTACGGGAGTAGGTGGCGGTGAGCAGTTCTTC.

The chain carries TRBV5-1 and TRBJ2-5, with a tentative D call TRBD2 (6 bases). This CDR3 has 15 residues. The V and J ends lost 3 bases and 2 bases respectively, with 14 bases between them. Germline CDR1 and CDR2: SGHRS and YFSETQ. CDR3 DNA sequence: TGCGCCAGCAGCTCCCTTGGGGGGACTCAAGAGACCCAGTACTTC. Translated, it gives CASSSLGGTQETQYF.

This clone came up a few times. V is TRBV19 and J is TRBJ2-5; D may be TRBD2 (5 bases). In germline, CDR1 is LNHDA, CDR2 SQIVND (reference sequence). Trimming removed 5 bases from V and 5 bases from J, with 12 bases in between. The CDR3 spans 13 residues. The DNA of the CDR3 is TGTGCCAGTAGTGCCCGGACGGGGGAGACCCAGTACTTC. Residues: CASSARTGETQYF.

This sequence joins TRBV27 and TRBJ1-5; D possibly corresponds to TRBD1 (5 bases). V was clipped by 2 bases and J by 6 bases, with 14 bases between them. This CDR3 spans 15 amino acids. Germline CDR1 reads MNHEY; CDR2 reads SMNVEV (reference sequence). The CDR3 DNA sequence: TGTGCCAGCAGTTTAAACGGGGGGGGGAGTCAGCCCCAGCATTTT. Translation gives CASSLNGGGSQPQHF.

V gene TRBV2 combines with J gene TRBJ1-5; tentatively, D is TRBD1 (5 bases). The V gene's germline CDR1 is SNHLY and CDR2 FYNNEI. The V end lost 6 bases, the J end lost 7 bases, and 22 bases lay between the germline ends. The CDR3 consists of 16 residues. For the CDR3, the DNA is TGTGCCAGCAGCCTAAGGCCCTCACAGGTTCTGCAGCCCCAGCATTTT. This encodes CASSLRPSQVLQPQHF.

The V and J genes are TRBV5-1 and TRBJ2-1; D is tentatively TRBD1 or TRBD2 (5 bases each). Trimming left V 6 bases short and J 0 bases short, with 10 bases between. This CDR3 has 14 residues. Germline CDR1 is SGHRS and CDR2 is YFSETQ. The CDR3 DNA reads TGCGCCAGCATGCCCGGGACCTCCTACAATGAGCAGTTCTTC. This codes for CASMPGTSYNEQFF.

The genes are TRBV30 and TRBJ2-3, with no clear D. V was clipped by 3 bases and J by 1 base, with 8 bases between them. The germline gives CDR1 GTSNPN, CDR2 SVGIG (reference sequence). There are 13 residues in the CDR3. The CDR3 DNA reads TGTGCCTGGAGCTGGGTGGGCACAGATACGCAGTATTTT. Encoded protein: CAWSWVGTDTQYF.

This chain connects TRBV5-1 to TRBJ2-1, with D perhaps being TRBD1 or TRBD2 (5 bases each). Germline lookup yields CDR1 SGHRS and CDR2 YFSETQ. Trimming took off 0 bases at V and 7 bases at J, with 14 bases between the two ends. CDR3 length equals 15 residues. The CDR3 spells CASSLEVRGGNEQFF. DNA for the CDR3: TGCGCCAGCAGCTTGGAAGTTCGGGGCGGGAATGAGCAGTTCTTC.

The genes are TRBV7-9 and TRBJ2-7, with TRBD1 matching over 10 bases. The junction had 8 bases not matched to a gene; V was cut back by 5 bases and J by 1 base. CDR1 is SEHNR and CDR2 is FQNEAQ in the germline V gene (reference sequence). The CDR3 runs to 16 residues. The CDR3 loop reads CASSNTDRGVSYEQYF. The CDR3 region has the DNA TGTGCCAGCAGCAACACGGACAGGGGGGTTTCCTACGAGCAGTACTTC.

Here the CDR3 reads CASSTRDGSPYEQYF. Written as DNA, the CDR3 is TGTGCCAGCAGCACCCGGGACGGATCCCCTTACGAGCAGTACTTC. The rearrangement joins TRBV7-9 to TRBJ2-7, with D possibly being TRBD1 or TRBD2 (5 bases each). Germline loops: CDR1 SEHNR, CDR2 FQNEAQ (reference sequence). This CDR3 is 15 amino acids long. Trimming removed 5 bases from V and 4 bases from J, with 18 bases in between. Combining the CDR3 with reference TRBV7-9 and TRBJ2-7 gives the whole variable domain DTGVSQNPRHKITKRGQNVTFRCDPISEHNRLYWYRQTLGQGPEFLTYFQNEAQLEKSRLLSDRFSAERPKGSFSTLEIQRTEQGDSAMYLCASSTRDGSPYEQYFGPGTRLTVT.

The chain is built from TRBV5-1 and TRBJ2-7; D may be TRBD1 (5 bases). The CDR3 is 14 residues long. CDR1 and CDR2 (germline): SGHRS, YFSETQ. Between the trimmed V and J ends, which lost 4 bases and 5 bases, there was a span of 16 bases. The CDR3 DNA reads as TGCGCCAGCAGCCAGCAGGGATATGGCGACGAGCAGTACTTC. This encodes CASSQQGYGDEQYF.

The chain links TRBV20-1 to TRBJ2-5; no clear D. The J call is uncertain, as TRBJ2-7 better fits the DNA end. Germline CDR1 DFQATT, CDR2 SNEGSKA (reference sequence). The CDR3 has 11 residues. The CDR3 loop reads CSARYGHEQYF. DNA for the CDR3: TGCAGTGCTAGGTACGGGCACGAGCAGTACTTC.

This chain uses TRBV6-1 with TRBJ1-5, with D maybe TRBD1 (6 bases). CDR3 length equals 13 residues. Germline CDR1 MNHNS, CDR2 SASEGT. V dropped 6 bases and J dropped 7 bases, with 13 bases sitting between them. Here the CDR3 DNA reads TGTGCCAGCAGCACAGAGGGGGAACAGCCCCAGCATTTT. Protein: CASSTEGEQPQHF.

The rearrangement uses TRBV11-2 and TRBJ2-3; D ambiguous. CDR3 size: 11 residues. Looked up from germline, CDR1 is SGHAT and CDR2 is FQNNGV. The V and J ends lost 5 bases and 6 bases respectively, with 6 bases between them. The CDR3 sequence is CASSLGDTQYF. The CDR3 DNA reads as TGTGCCAGCAGCCTTGGTGATACGCAGTATTTT.

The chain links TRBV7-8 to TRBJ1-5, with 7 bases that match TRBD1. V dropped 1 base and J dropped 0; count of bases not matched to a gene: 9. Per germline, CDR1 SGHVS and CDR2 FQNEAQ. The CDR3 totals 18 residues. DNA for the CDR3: TGTGCCAGCAGCTTAGTTTCGACAGGGTGGGCTAGCAATCAGCCCCAGCATTTT. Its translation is CASSLVSTGWASNQPQHF.

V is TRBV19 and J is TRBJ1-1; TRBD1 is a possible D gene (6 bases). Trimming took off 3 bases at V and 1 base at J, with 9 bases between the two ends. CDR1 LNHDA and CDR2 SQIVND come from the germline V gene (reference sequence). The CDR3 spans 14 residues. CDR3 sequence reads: CASSIWGRNTEAFF. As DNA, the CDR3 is TGTGCCAGTAGTATTTGGGGGCGGAACACTGAAGCTTTCTTT. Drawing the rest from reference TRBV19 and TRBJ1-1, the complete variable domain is DGGITQSPKYLFRKEGQNVTLSCEQNLNHDAMYWYRQDPGQGLRLIYYSQIVNDFQKGDIAEGYSVSREKKESFPLTVTSAQKNPTAFYLCASSIWGRNTEAFFGQGTRLTVV.

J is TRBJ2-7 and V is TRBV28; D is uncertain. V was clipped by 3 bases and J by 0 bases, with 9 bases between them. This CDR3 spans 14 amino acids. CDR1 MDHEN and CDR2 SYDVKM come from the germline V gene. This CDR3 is CASSLTESSYEQYF. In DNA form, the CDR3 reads TGTGCCAGCAGTTTGACGGAGAGCTCCTACGAGCAGTACTTC. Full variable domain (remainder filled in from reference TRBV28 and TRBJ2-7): DVKVTQSSRYLVKRTGEKVFLECVQDMDHENMFWYRQDPGLGLRLIYFSYDVKMKEKGDIPEGYSVSREKKERFSLILESASTNQTSMYLCASSLTESSYEQYFGPGTRLTVT.

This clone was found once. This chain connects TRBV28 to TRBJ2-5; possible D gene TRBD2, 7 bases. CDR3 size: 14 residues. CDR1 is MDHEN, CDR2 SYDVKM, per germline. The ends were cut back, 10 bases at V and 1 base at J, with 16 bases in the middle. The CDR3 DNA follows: TGTGCCACCTCGAGGGGGGGACTCCAAGAGACCCAGTACTTC. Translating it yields CATSRGGLQETQYF.

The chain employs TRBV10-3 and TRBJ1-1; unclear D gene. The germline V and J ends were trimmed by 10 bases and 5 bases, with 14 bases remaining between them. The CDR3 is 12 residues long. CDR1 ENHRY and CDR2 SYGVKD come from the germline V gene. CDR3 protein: CATGKLGTEAFF. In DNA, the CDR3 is TGTGCCACCGGGAAGCTAGGGACTGAAGCTTTCTTT.

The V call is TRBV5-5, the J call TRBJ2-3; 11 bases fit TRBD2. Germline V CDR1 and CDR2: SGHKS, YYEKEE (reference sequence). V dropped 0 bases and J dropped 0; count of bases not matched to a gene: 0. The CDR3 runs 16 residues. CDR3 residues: CASSLGLAGSTDTQYF. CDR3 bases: TGTGCCAGCAGCTTGGGACTAGCGGGAAGCACAGATACGCAGTATTTT. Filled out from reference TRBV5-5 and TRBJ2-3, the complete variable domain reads DAGVTQSPTHLIKTRGQQVTLRCSPISGHKSVSWYQQVLGQGPQFIFQYYEKEERGRGNFPDRFSARQFPNYSSELNVNALLLGDSALYLCASSLGLAGSTDTQYFGPGTRLTVL.